This T cell receptor (beta chain) was recovered during a study of CD8+ T cells in alopecia areata. General study results and limits: There were also resident alphabeta T cells of normal skin sequenced in scalp samples.

Per the germline V gene, CDR1 is SQVTM and CDR2 is ANQGSEA. The CDR3 covers 13 residues. V lost 1 base, J lost 8 bases, and 14 bases lay in between. As to this clone: Its specificity is not known.

It was cDNA, reverse transcribed from extracted RNA, that served as the sequencing template. TCRdb's table, derived via immunoSEQ multiplex PCR, lists solely in-frame clones and lacks some. In the table there are about 220,000 clones, less than 75% of which are singletons. Treatment reported: oral pan-JAK inhibitor, 5-10 mg twice daily. Sequenced material: CD4+ T cells sorted from blood, taken at week 4, from a patient treated with tofacitinib. The source of this sequence is a human donor with alopecia areata. The V gene is TRBV29-1, the J gene TRBJ1-2; D is ambiguous. CDR3 amino acids: CSVEGTLGMGYTF. In nucleotides, the CDR3 is TGCAGCGTTGAAGGGACTTTGGGGATGGGCTACACCTTC.